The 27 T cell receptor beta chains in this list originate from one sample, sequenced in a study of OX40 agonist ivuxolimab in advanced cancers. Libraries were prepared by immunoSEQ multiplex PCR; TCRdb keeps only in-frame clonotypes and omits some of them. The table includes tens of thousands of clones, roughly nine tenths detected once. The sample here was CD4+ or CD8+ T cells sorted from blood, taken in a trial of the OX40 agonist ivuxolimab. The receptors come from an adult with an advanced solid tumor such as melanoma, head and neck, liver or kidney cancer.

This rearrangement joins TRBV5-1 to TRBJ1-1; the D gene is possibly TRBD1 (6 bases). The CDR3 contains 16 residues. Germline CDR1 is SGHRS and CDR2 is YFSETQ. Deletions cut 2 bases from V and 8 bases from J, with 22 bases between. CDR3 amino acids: CASSFEPLTGSEEAFF. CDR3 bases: TGCGCCAGCAGCTTTGAACCTTTAACAGGGAGCGAAGAAGCTTTCTTT.

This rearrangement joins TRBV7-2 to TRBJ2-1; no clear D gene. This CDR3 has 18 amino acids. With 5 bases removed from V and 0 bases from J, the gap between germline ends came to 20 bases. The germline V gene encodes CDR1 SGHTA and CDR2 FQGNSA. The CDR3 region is CASSQKLLADSSYNEQFF. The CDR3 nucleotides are TGTGCCAGCAGCCAAAAGTTGTTGGCTGATAGCTCCTACAATGAGCAGTTCTTC.

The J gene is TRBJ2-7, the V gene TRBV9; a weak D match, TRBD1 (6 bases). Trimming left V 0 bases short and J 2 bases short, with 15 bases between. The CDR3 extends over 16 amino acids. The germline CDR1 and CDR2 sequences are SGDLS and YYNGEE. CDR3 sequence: CASSVALDRLAYEQYF. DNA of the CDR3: TGTGCCAGCAGCGTAGCCCTGGACAGACTTGCCTACGAGCAGTACTTC. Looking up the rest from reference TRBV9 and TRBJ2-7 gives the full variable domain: DSGVTQTPKHLITATGQRVTLRCSPRSGDLSVYWYQQSLDQGLQFLIQYYNGEERAKGNILERFSAQQFPDLHSELNLSSLELGDSALYFCASSVALDRLAYEQYFGPGTRLTVT.

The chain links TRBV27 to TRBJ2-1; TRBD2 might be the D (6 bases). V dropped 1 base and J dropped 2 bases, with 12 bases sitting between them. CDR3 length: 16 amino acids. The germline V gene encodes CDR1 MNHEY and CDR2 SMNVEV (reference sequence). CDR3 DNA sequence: TGTGCCAGCAGTTTATTCCCCAGGGAGGCCTACAATGAGCAGTTCTTC. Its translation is CASSLFPREAYNEQFF.

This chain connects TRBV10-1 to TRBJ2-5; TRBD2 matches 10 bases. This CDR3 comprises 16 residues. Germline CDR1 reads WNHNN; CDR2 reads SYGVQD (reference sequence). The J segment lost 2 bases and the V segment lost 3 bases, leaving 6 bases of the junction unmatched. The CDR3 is CASSDLGLAEQETQYF. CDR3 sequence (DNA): TGCGCCAGCAGTGACCTAGGACTAGCGGAACAAGAGACCCAGTACTTC.

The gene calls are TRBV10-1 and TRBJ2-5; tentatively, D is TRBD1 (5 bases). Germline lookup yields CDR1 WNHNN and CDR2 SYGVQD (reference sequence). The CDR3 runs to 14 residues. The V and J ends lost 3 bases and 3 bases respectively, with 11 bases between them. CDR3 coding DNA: TGCGCCAGCAGTGACGGCAGGGTGGAAGAGACCCAGTACTTC. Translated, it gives CASSDGRVEETQYF.

The CDR3 sequence is CASSPVHRGQYF. For the CDR3, the DNA is TGTGCCAGCAGCCCCGTTCACCGGGGGCAGTACTTC. The rearrangement joins TRBV11-2 to TRBJ2-7; D may be TRBD2 (5 bases). V lost 5 bases and J lost 9, with 14 bases in between. Germline V gene data show CDR1 as SGHAT and CDR2 as FQNNGV. CDR3 length equals 12 residues.

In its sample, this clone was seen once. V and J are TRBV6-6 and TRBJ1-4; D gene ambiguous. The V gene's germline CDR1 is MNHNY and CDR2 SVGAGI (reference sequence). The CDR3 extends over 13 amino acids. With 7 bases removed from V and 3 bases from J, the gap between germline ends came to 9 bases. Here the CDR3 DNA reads TGTGCCAGCACCCCTACCCCTAATGAAAAACTGTTTTTT. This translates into CASTPTPNEKLFF.

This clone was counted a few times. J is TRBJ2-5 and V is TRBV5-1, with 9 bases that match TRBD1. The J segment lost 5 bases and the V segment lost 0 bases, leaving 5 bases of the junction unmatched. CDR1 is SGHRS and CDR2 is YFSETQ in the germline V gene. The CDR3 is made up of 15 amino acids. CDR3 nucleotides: TGCGCCAGCAGCTTGGGGACAGGGGATGGGGAGACCCAGTACTTC. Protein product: CASSLGTGDGETQYF. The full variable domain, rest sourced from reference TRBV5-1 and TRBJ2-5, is KAGVTQTPRYLIKTRGQQVTLSCSPISGHRSVSWYQQTPGQGLQFLFEYFSETQRNKGNFPGRFSGRQFSNSRSEMNVSTLELGDSALYLCASSLGTGDGETQYFGPGTRLLVL.

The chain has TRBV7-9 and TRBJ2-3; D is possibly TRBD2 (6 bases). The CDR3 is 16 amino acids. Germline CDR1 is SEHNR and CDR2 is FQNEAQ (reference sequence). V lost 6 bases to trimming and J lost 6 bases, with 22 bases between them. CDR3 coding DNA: TGTGCCAGCAGTCTCGTGGGGGGACCCCGCCGCGATACGCAGTATTTT. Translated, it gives CASSLVGGPRRDTQYF.

CDR3 sequence (DNA): TGTGCCAGCAGCCGCAAACGCGGGGGGGCCGTTCAGGATACGCAGTATTTT. It encodes CASSRKRGGAVQDTQYF. The chain recombines TRBV11-2 with TRBJ2-3; 9 bases match TRBD2. Germline V gene lookup returns CDR1 SGHAT and CDR2 FQNNGV. CDR3 length equals 17 residues. The V segment lost 5 bases and the J segment 6 bases; nucleotides outside the gene matches: 15.

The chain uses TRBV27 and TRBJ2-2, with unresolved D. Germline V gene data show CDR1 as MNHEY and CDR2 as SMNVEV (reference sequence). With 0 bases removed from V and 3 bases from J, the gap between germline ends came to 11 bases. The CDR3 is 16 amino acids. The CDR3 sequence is CASSLSWDDYTGELFF. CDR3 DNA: TGTGCCAGCAGTTTATCGTGGGATGACTACACCGGGGAGCTGTTTTTT.

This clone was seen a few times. CDR3 DNA sequence: TGCGCCAGCAGCTTGGAAGCCAGGTCCGCTGGGGAGCAGTACTTC. Translated, it gives CASSLEARSAGEQYF. The chain employs TRBV5-1 and TRBJ2-7, with D uncertain. The length of the CDR3 is 15 residues. Germline loops: CDR1 SGHRS, CDR2 YFSETQ. The V and J ends lost 0 bases and 7 bases respectively, with 17 bases between them. Using reference TRBV5-1 and TRBJ2-7 for the parts outside the CDR3, the full variable domain is KAGVTQTPRYLIKTRGQQVTLSCSPISGHRSVSWYQQTPGQGLQFLFEYFSETQRNKGNFPGRFSGRQFSNSRSEMNVSTLELGDSALYLCASSLEARSAGEQYFGPGTRLTVT.

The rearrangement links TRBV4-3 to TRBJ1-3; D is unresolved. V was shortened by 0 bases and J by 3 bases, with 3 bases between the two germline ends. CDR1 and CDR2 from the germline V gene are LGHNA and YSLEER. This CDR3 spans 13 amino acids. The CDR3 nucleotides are TGCGCCAGCAGCCAAGACCGTGGAAACACCATATATTTT. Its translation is CASSQDRGNTIYF.

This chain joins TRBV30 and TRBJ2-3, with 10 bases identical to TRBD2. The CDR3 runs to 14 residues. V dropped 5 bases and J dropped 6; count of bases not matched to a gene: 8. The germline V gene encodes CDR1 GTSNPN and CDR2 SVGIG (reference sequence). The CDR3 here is CAWRKLAGLDTQYF. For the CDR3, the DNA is TGTGCCTGGCGTAAACTAGCGGGGTTGGATACGCAGTATTTT.

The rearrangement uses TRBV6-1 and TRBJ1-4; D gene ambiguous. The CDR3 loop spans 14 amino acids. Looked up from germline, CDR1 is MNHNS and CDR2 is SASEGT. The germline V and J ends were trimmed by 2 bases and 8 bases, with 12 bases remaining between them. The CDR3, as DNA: TGTGCCAGCAGTGAAATGTCGAGAGTCGAAAAACTGTTTTTT. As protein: CASSEMSRVEKLFF.

DNA for the CDR3: TGTGCCAGCAGCACAGCGGGGGCACACAATGAGCAGTTCTTC. It translates to CASSTAGAHNEQFF. The genes are TRBV7-9 and TRBJ2-1; TRBD2 aligns across 8 bases. CDR1 and CDR2 from the germline V gene are SEHNR and FQNEAQ (reference sequence). The CDR3 extends over 14 amino acids. After removal of 5 bases from V and 5 bases from J, the junction contained 5 bases not matched to a gene.

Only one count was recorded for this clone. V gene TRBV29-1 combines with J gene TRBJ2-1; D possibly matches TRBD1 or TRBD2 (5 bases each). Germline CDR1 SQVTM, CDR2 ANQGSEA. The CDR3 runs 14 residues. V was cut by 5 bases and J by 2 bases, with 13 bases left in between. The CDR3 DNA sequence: TGCAGCGTTTATCATCAGGGAGCCTACAATGAGCAGTTCTTC. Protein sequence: CSVYHQGAYNEQFF.

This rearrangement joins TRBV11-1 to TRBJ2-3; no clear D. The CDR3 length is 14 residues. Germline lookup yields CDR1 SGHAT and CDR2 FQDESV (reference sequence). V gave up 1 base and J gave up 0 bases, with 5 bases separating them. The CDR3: CASSLDGSTDTQYF. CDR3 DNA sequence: TGTGCCAGCAGCTTAGACGGGAGCACAGATACGCAGTATTTT. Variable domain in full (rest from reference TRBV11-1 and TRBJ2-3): EAEVAQSPRYKITEKSQAVAFWCDPISGHATLYWYRQILGQGPELLVQFQDESVVDDSQLPKDRFSAERLKGVDSTLKIQPAELGDSAMYLCASSLDGSTDTQYFGPGTRLTVL.

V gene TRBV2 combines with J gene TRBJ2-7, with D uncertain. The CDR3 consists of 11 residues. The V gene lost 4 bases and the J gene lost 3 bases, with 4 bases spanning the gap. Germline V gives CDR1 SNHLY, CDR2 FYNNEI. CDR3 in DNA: TGTGCCAGCAGTGGATACTACGAGCAGTACTTC. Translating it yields CASSGYYEQYF.

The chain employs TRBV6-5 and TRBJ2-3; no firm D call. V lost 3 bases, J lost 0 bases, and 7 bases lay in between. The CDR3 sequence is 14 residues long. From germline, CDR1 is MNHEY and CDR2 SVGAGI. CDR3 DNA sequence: TGTGCCAGCAGTTATGAGGTTAGCACAGATACGCAGTATTTT. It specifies CASSYEVSTDTQYF.

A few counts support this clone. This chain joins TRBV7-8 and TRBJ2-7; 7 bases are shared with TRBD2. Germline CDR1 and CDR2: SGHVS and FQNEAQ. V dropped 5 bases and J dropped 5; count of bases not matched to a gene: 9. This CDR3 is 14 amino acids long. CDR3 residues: CASSPLNGGNEQYF. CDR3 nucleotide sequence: TGTGCCAGCAGCCCATTGAACGGGGGGAACGAGCAGTACTTC.

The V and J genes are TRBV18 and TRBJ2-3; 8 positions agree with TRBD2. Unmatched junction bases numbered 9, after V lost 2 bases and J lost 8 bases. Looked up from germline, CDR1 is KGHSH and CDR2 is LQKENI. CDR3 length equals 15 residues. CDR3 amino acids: CASSPGDNLAGTQYF. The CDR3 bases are TGTGCCAGCTCACCAGGGGATAATCTAGCGGGTACGCAGTATTTT.

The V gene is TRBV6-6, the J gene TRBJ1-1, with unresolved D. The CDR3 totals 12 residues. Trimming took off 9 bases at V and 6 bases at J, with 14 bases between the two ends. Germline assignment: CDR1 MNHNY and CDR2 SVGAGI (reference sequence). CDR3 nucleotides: TGTGCCAGTAAGACTTGGGGTTCTGAAGCTTTCTTT. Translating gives CASKTWGSEAFF.

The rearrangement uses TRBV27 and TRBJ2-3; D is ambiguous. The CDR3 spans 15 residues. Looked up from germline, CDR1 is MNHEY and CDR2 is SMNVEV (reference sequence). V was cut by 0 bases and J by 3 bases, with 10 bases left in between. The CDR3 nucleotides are TGTGCCAGCAGTTTATCCTTGACTTCTACAGATACGCAGTATTTT. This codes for CASSLSLTSTDTQYF.

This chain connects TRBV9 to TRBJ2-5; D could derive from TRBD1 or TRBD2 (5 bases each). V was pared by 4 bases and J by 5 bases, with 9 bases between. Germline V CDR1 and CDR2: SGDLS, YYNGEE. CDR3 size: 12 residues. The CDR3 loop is CASSPWGETQYF. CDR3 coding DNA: TGTGCCAGCAGCCCCTGGGGGGAGACCCAGTACTTC.

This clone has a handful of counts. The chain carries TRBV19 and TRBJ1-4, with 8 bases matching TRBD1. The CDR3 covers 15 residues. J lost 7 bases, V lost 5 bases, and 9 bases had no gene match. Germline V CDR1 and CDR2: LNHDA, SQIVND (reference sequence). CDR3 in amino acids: CASSRQGALREKLFF. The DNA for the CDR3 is TGTGCCAGTAGTCGGCAGGGGGCGCTTCGTGAAAAACTGTTTTTT.